These 5 T cell receptor beta chains were all obtained from the same sample, sequenced in a study of cytomegalovirus exposure and HLA in healthy donors. The PCR had 60 Vbeta and 13 Jbeta primers. This table comes from immunoSEQ multiplex PCR, and its TCRdb copy is limited to in-frame clones, with some not included. The sample carries approximately 160,000 clones, over 60% recorded once. Sequenced input: PBMCs. The receptor set was obtained from a female donor in good health and CMV-seronegative.

This clone was counted between two and nine times. The J gene is TRBJ2-7, the V gene TRBV6-6; 7 nucleotides match TRBD1. Trimming cost V 6 bases and J 3 bases; bases outside gene matches: 5. CDR3 length: 13 amino acids. Germline loops: CDR1 MNHNY, CDR2 SVGAGI (reference sequence). This chain's CDR3 is CASRPGQSYEQYF. The CDR3 region has the DNA TGTGCCAGCAGGCCGGGACAGAGCTACGAGCAGTACTTC.

V is TRBV28 and J is TRBJ2-1; 10 positions agree with TRBD1. Per the germline V gene, CDR1 is MDHEN and CDR2 is SYDVKM. The CDR3 is 15 residues long. The V segment lost 5 bases and the J segment 7 bases; nucleotides outside the gene matches: 8. This CDR3 is CASSQSTGGANEQFF. In DNA, the CDR3 is TGTGCCAGCAGTCAGTCGACAGGGGGCGCGAATGAGCAGTTCTTC.

V gene TRBV7-9 combines with J gene TRBJ2-7; D is uncertain. The CDR3 totals 15 residues. The V gene lost 5 bases and the J gene lost 0 bases, with 14 bases spanning the gap. Germline CDR1 and CDR2: SEHNR and FQNEAQ (reference sequence). The CDR3 here is CASSRLSSASYEQYF. CDR3 in DNA: TGTGCCAGCAGCCGACTTTCGAGCGCCTCCTACGAGCAGTACTTC.

The V gene is TRBV30, the J gene TRBJ1-2, with 8 bases aligning to TRBD1. J lost 2 bases, V lost 1 base, and 0 bases had no gene match. The germline V gene has CDR1 GTSNPN and CDR2 SVGIG (reference sequence). The CDR3 extends over 13 amino acids. CDR3: CAWSGQGNYGYTF. Written as DNA, the CDR3 is TGTGCCTGGAGTGGACAGGGGAACTATGGCTACACCTTC.

This clone was picked up a small number of times. The V call is TRBV5-1, the J call TRBJ2-3, with 9 bases that match TRBD2. CDR1 is SGHRS, CDR2 YFSETQ, per germline. The CDR3 contains 15 residues. With 1 base clipped from V and 2 bases from J, the junction kept 2 bases outside the gene matches. The CDR3 reads CASSLSGGITDTQYF. The CDR3 nucleotides are TGCGCCAGCAGCTTGAGCGGGGGGATCACAGATACGCAGTATTTT.